This entry is about one T cell receptor (beta chain). TCRdb keeps only in-frame clones here, not all; method: immunoSEQ multiplex PCR. The sample holds 60,000 to 65,000 clones; over 80% are singletons and the top ten take around 2.8%. The CDR3 has 13 residues. CDR1 is KGHSH and CDR2 is LQKENI in the germline V gene. Trimming cost V 3 bases and J 4 bases, with 7 bases left between them. This entry is derived from a study of T cell changes during pregnancy in multiple sclerosis. V gene TRBV18 combines with J gene TRBJ2-1; D remains unclear. The TCR originated in a female donor in good health, enrolled as a control in a pregnancy study. Sequences were derived from peripheral blood, sampled in the second trimester of pregnancy. The CDR3 region is CASSPDIYNEQFF. In DNA, the CDR3 is TGTGCCAGCTCACCCGACATTTACAATGAGCAGTTCTTC.